These 2 T cell receptor beta chains originate from one sample sequenced in a study of T cell repertoires in ileal Crohn's disease. The repertoire was sequenced with immunoSEQ multiplex PCR; TCRdb's copy has only in-frame clones and lacks some. The table records hundreds of clones, roughly 84% of them present only once. Sequenced input: ileal tissue. These receptors all stem from an adult with Crohn's disease.

V gene TRBV11-3 combines with J gene TRBJ2-3; tentatively, D is TRBD2 (6 bases). Germline V gene lookup returns CDR1 SGHNT and CDR2 YENEEA. The CDR3 totals 15 residues. V was shortened by 5 bases and J by 3 bases, with 15 bases between the two germline ends. The CDR3 DNA sequence: TGTGCCAGCAGCCGGGGGACCCGACAAACAGATACGCAGTATTTT. Its translation: CASSRGTRQTDTQYF.

The gene calls are TRBV27 and TRBJ1-4, with D tentatively TRBD1 (5 bases). V was shortened by 0 bases and J by 8 bases, with 13 bases between the two germline ends. Germline V gene data show CDR1 as MNHEY and CDR2 as SMNVEV (reference sequence). The CDR3 consists of 15 residues. CDR3 protein: CASSLSWQGGEKLFF. The CDR3 region has the DNA TGTGCCAGCAGTTTATCGTGGCAGGGAGGGGAAAAACTGTTTTTT.